This T cell receptor beta chain is drawn from a study of long-term antiretroviral therapy in people with HIV. CDR3 size: 14 residues. Trimming took 2 bases from V and 4 from J, leaving 9 bases between them. CDR1 is SGHTA and CDR2 is FQGNSA in the germline V gene. No donor had fewer than one pre-ART PBMC sample or fewer than two post-ART PBMC samples. Running of the v3.0 immunoSEQ assay took place at survey level. Method: immunoSEQ multiplex PCR; TCRdb's copy keeps in-frame clones and lacks some. The sample records 30,000 or so clones, 88% being singletons. The clonotype was recovered from a woman between 18 and 29 years old with HIV. The starting material was unsorted PBMCs, obtained 0.5 years after starting antiretroviral therapy. The J gene is TRBJ1-5, the V gene TRBV7-2; D gene ambiguous. The CDR3 protein is CASSLYWKNQPQHF. The CDR3 DNA reads as TGTGCCAGCAGCTTATATTGGAAGAATCAGCCCCAGCATTTT.